A single sample is the source of the 26 T cell receptor beta chains below, sequenced in a study of cytomegalovirus exposure and HLA in healthy donors (dated by TCRdb to the late 2010s). Library method: the immunoSEQ multiplex PCR assay. The multiplex PCR relied on a mix of 60 forward primers for TCR Vbeta segments and 13 reverse primers for TCR Jbeta segments. TCRdb limited this immuneACCESS table to in-frame rearrangements with V and J called. A share of clones is missing; checked studies link under half to unresolved V genes, and the rest is unexplained. This sample gives approximately 38,000 clones in total; around three fifths of them show up just once. The top ten clones comprise roughly 18% of the sample. The sample was PBMCs. All receptors derive from a man aged 50-59 years in good health and CMV-seropositive.

V gene TRBV7-6 combines with J gene TRBJ2-5; 8 bases fit TRBD2. The CDR3 contains 16 residues. Germline lookup yields CDR1 SGHVS and CDR2 FNYEAQ. V gave up 1 base and J gave up 5 bases; unmatched junction bases: 9. The CDR3 DNA follows: TGTGCCAGCAGCTTAGGAGCGGGAGTCAAAGGGGAGACCCAGTACTTC. It translates to CASSLGAGVKGETQYF.

The J gene is TRBJ2-1, the V gene TRBV11-2; 15 nucleotides match TRBD2. The CDR3 length is 16 residues. V lost 5 bases to trimming and J lost 9 bases; unmatched junction nucleotides: 8. The germline V gene has CDR1 SGHAT and CDR2 FQNNGV. CDR3 region: CASSTRTSGGAAEQFF. In DNA form, the CDR3 reads TGTGCCAGCAGCACCCGGACTAGCGGGGGGGCAGCTGAGCAGTTCTTC.

J is TRBJ1-4 and V is TRBV5-1; D ambiguous. Per germline, CDR1 SGHRS and CDR2 YFSETQ. Deletions cut 4 bases from V and 3 bases from J, with 16 bases between. The CDR3 totals 16 residues. The CDR3 is CASSVAVGAANEKLFF. CDR3 nucleotide sequence: TGCGCCAGCAGCGTCGCGGTAGGAGCCGCTAATGAAAAACTGTTTTTT.

This sequence joins TRBV5-8 and TRBJ1-6; D may be TRBD1 (6 bases). Germline CDR1 is SGHTS and CDR2 is YDEGEE. The CDR3 contains 14 residues. V was clipped by 1 base and J by 7 bases, with 9 bases between them. For the CDR3, the DNA is TGTGCCAGCAGCTTGAACCAGGGGAATTCACCCCTCCACTTT. It specifies CASSLNQGNSPLHF.

The chain couples TRBV7-9 to TRBJ2-7; a possible D gene is TRBD1 (8 bases). The V and J ends lost 5 bases and 5 bases respectively, with 16 bases between them. This CDR3 contains 14 residues. The germline V gene encodes CDR1 SEHNR and CDR2 FQNEAQ (reference sequence). The DNA of the CDR3 is TGTGCCAGCAGCGGGGGACAGGCGGGAGACGAGCAGTACTTC. Protein sequence: CASSGGQAGDEQYF.

The V and J genes are TRBV6-5 and TRBJ2-5, with 10 bases aligning to TRBD2. V trimming: 5 bases; J trimming: 6 bases; junction bases outside the gene matches: 9. The CDR3 runs to 15 residues. CDR1 is MNHEY and CDR2 is SVGAGI in the germline V gene. CDR3 DNA: TGTGCCAGCAGTCCCGGGACAGCGGGGGGGAAGACCCAGTACTTC. As protein: CASSPGTAGGKTQYF.

This clone showed up just a few times. V is TRBV27 and J is TRBJ1-1; TRBD1 aligns across 10 bases. Germline CDR1 reads MNHEY; CDR2 reads SMNVEV (reference sequence). The CDR3 is made up of 15 amino acids. The trim removed 5 bases at V and 4 bases at J, leaving 7 bases unmatched. In nucleotides, the CDR3 is TGTGCCAGCAGTCCAAGACAGGGGGCAATCACTGAAGCTTTCTTT. It yields the protein CASSPRQGAITEAFF.

V and J are TRBV7-7 and TRBJ2-2; 7 bases are shared with TRBD1. V shed 2 bases and J 4 bases; nucleotides not matched to a gene: 7. The germline V gene encodes CDR1 SSHAT and CDR2 FNYEAQ (reference sequence). CDR3 length: 16 amino acids. CDR3 nucleotide sequence: TGTGCCAGCAGCTTAATGGGGACAGTGGGCACCGGGGAGCTGTTTTTT. Encoded protein: CASSLMGTVGTGELFF.

The V call is TRBV9, the J call TRBJ1-6, with D unresolved. V gave up 0 bases and J gave up 6 bases, with 7 bases separating them. The CDR3 loop spans 14 amino acids. The germline gives CDR1 SGDLS, CDR2 YYNGEE. CDR3 residues: CASSVDEGNSPLHF. The CDR3 DNA reads TGTGCCAGCAGCGTAGACGAGGGTAATTCACCCCTCCACTTT. Combining the CDR3 with reference TRBV9 and TRBJ1-6 gives the whole variable domain DSGVTQTPKHLITATGQRVTLRCSPRSGDLSVYWYQQSLDQGLQFLIQYYNGEERAKGNILERFSAQQFPDLHSELNLSSLELGDSALYFCASSVDEGNSPLHFGNGTRLTVT.

The CDR3 loop is CASSNPGRGGYGYTF. The CDR3 nucleotides read TGTGCCAGCAGCAACCCGGGACGCGGGGGCTATGGCTACACCTTC. The rearrangement links TRBV6-5 to TRBJ1-2; possible D gene TRBD1, 5 bases. Germline V lookup: CDR1 MNHEY, CDR2 SVGAGI. Trimming pared 6 bases from V and 4 bases from J, leaving 18 bases between. This CDR3 spans 15 amino acids.

Remarks on this clone: One end of the junction fails to match germline, which may point to a read error. The V and J genes are TRBV18 and TRBJ2-7, with D tentatively TRBD1 (5 bases). The CDR3 is 13 amino acids. The germline V gene has CDR1 KGHSH and CDR2 LQKENI. The CDR3 DNA sequence: TGTGCCAGCACACCCCAGGGTTCCTACGAGCAGTACTTC. The encoded protein is CASTPQGSYEQYF. The whole variable domain, remainder taken from reference TRBV18 and TRBJ2-7, is NAGVMQNPRHLVRRRGQEARLRCSPMKGHSHVYWYRQLPEEGLKFMVYLQKENIIDESGMPKERFSAEFPKEGPSILRIQQVVRGDSAAYFCASTPQGSYEQYFGPGTRLTVT.

This clone came up a few times. This sequence joins TRBV5-4 and TRBJ2-6; D remains unclear. The CDR3 runs 15 residues. With 5 bases removed from V and 4 bases from J, the gap between germline ends came to 13 bases. Germline V lookup: CDR1 SGHNT, CDR2 YYREEE (reference sequence). The CDR3 nucleotides read TGTGCCAGCAGTCGCGGCCCTGTGGGGGCCAACGTCCTGACTTTC. It is translated as CASSRGPVGANVLTF.

V usage is TRBV7-9 and J usage is TRBJ2-3; the D is unclear. V lost 5 bases, J lost 0 bases, and 9 bases lay in between. The CDR3 has 14 residues. The germline gives CDR1 SEHNR, CDR2 FQNEAQ (reference sequence). This CDR3 reads CASSLLTSTDTQYF. The CDR3 nucleotides are TGTGCCAGCAGCCTGCTTACTAGCACAGATACGCAGTATTTT.

A few counts support this clone. V and J are TRBV6-5 and TRBJ2-3, with 7 nucleotides matching TRBD1. Per germline, CDR1 MNHEY and CDR2 SVGAGI. The V and J ends lost 5 bases and 1 base, in that order; junction bases with no gene match: 6. The CDR3 covers 15 residues. Written as DNA, the CDR3 is TGTGCCAGCAGTCCGGACAGGTGGGGCACAGATACGCAGTATTTT. It specifies CASSPDRWGTDTQYF.

This clone was detected a few times. The chain has TRBV5-5 and TRBJ1-1, with 10 bases matching TRBD1. This CDR3 is 14 amino acids long. Germline V gene lookup returns CDR1 SGHKS and CDR2 YYEKEE (reference sequence). The V segment lost 4 bases and the J segment 5 bases; nucleotides outside the gene matches: 5. CDR3 sequence: CASSLTGGRTEAFF. The CDR3 DNA sequence: TGTGCCAGCAGCCTGACAGGGGGCAGGACTGAAGCTTTCTTT.

CDR3 protein: CASGLGGSGGAYTQYF. The CDR3 DNA reads TGTGCTAGTGGTTTGGGGGGCAGCGGGGGGGCATATACGCAGTATTTT. This chain uses TRBV12-5 with TRBJ2-3; 10 nucleotides align to TRBD2. CDR3 length: 16 amino acids. Germline assignment: CDR1 LGHNT and CDR2 FRNRAP. The V gene end was trimmed by 1 base and the J gene end by 7 bases; junction bases not matched to a gene: 8.

The chain is built from TRBV30 and TRBJ1-2; tentatively, D is TRBD1 (5 bases). V was cut by 1 base and J by 0 bases, with 6 bases left in between. The CDR3 has 13 amino acids. CDR1 and CDR2 from the germline V gene are GTSNPN and SVGIG (reference sequence). CDR3 in DNA: TGTGCCTGGAGTGCAGGGTCTAACTATGGCTACACCTTC. As protein: CAWSAGSNYGYTF.

This clone was picked up a small number of times. This CDR3 is CASSPDWRAEAFF. The CDR3 DNA reads as TGTGCCAGCAGCCCGGATTGGAGGGCTGAAGCTTTCTTT. This chain joins TRBV2 and TRBJ1-1; D not certain. Looked up from germline, CDR1 is SNHLY and CDR2 is FYNNEI. The CDR3 contains 13 residues. Trimming shortened V by 6 bases and J by 6 bases, and 14 bases separated the two germline ends.

This chain joins TRBV9 and TRBJ2-2, with TRBD1 matching 9 bases. Unmatched junction bases numbered 10, after V lost 6 bases and J lost 4 bases. Looked up from germline, CDR1 is SGDLS and CDR2 is YYNGEE. CDR3 length equals 16 residues. CDR3 coding DNA: TGTGCCAGCACTACAGGGGGCGATTCGCGCACCGGGGAGCTGTTTTTT. Translating it yields CASTTGGDSRTGELFF.

This clone was detected only a few times. The J gene is TRBJ2-1, the V gene TRBV7-6; maybe TRBD1 (5 bases). V was trimmed by 5 bases and J by 10 bases, leaving 15 bases between them. The CDR3 covers 13 residues. Germline V gene data show CDR1 as SGHVS and CDR2 as FNYEAQ. The CDR3 DNA follows: TGTGCCAGCAGCGGATACAGGTCACGAGAGCAGTTCTTC. It codes for CASSGYRSREQFF.

The table lists this clone with a few counts. The chain links TRBV7-9 to TRBJ1-6; D perhaps matches TRBD1 (6 bases). V lost 3 bases and J lost 5, with 8 bases in between. Germline CDR1 and CDR2: SEHNR and FQNEAQ (reference sequence). This CDR3 contains 14 residues. CDR3 bases: TGTGCCAGCAGCTTCGGACAGAATAATTCACCCCTCCACTTT. Its translation: CASSFGQNNSPLHF.

This chain joins TRBV28 and TRBJ2-7, with TRBD2 matching 8 bases. J lost 0 bases, V lost 3 bases, and 4 bases had no gene match. CDR1 is MDHEN, CDR2 SYDVKM, per germline. The CDR3 length is 15 residues. CDR3 loop: CASSFGGTSSYEQYF. The CDR3 DNA reads as TGTGCCAGCAGTTTTGGAGGGACTAGCTCCTACGAGCAGTACTTC.

The V and J genes are TRBV27 and TRBJ2-7, with D maybe TRBD2 (5 bases). The germline gives CDR1 MNHEY, CDR2 SMNVEV (reference sequence). V gave up 6 bases and J gave up 0 bases, with 12 bases separating them. The CDR3 is 14 residues long. This chain's CDR3 is CASSLSRASYEQYF. In nucleotides, the CDR3 is TGTGCCAGCAGCCTCTCGAGGGCCTCCTACGAGCAGTACTTC.

The rearrangement uses TRBV9 and TRBJ1-1; D is perhaps TRBD1 (6 bases). The CDR3 covers 14 residues. The ends were cut back, 3 bases at V and 1 base at J, with 10 bases in the middle. Germline assignment: CDR1 SGDLS and CDR2 YYNGEE. The CDR3 nucleotides are TGTGCCAGCAGCGGAGGACAGCCGAACACTGAAGCTTTCTTT. Translating it yields CASSGGQPNTEAFF.

The V call is TRBV11-1, the J call TRBJ2-3, with D possibly matching TRBD2 (7 bases). CDR1 is SGHAT, CDR2 FQDESV, per germline (reference sequence). The CDR3 is 15 amino acids. The V and J ends lost 3 bases and 4 bases respectively, with 14 bases between them. DNA of the CDR3: TGTGCCAGCAGCTTTTGGGGGGGGGCAGCAGATACGCAGTATTTT. This encodes CASSFWGGAADTQYF.

This sequence joins TRBV5-6 and TRBJ1-5; the D gene is possibly TRBD1 (6 bases). Germline V gene sequence: CDR1 SGHDT, CDR2 YYEEEE. V was cut by 0 bases and J by 6 bases, with 10 bases left in between. This CDR3 is built from 14 residues. This CDR3 reads CASSLGGQGQPQHF. CDR3 in DNA: TGTGCCAGCAGCTTGGGGGGGCAGGGTCAGCCCCAGCATTTT.